Listed below are T cell receptor beta chains from one sample, sequenced in a study of blood T cell repertoires in COVID-19. The method was immunoSEQ multiplex PCR; TCRdb's version includes in-frame clones alone and lacks a portion of them. The data show 240,000 or so clones, with 80% to 90% seen just once and over 0.75% held by the top ten. The sequencing sample was made of PBMCs or T cells enriched from blood (not recorded which). These receptors were collected from a man over 45 who had been exposed to COVID-19. The CDR3 runs from the conserved cysteine through the conserved F or W. The D gene is left open where the match is weak. Clone sizes are given selectively: once, few, many, or a class where the clone is expanded.

>TRBV3-1/TRBV3-2|-|TRBD1|15|TRBJ2-5
CASSPRTGEGETQYF
TGTGCCAGCAGCCCGAGGACAGGGGAGGGGGAGACCCAGTACTTC
>TRBV27|-|-|13|TRBJ1-2
CASSQTMGYGYTF
TGTGCCAGCAGTCAAACTATGGGCTATGGCTACACCTTC
>TRBV9|medium-sized|TRBD2|15|TRBJ2-2
CASSRWTSGTGELFF
TGTGCCAGCTCCCGTTGGACTAGTGGCACCGGGGAGCTGTTTTTT
>TRBV19|once|TRBD2|17|TRBJ2-1
CASRGLALPSSYNEQFF
TGTGCCAGTAGGGGACTAGCCCTTCCGAGCTCCTACAATGAGCAGTTCTTC
>TRBV30|once|-|14|TRBJ1-1
CAWTRGGANTEAFF
TGTGCCTGGACCCGGGGGGGAGCGAACACTGAAGCTTTCTTT
>TRBV19|-|TRBD1|14|TRBJ2-7
CASSQQGFSYEQYF
TGTGCCAGTAGTCAACAGGGGTTTTCCTACGAGCAGTACTTC
>TRBV7-2|few|TRBD1|15|TRBJ1-5
CASSPRTGFDQPQHF
TGTGCCAGCAGCCCGAGGACAGGGTTTGATCAGCCCCAGCATTTT
>TRBV28|-|-|13|TRBJ1-1
CASSPRWNTEAFF
TGTGCCAGCAGCCCGCGCTGGAACACTGAAGCTTTCTTT
>TRBV7-2|-|TRBD2|16|TRBJ2-2
CASSLYASGATGELFF
TGTGCCAGCAGCTTATATGCTAGCGGGGCCACCGGGGAGCTGTTTTTT
>TRBV5-6|-|-|15|TRBJ1-1
CASSPLGAENTEAFF
TGTGCCAGCAGCCCATTGGGGGCCGAGAACACTGAAGCTTTCTTT
>TRBV4-2|once|-|15|TRBJ2-3
CASSQDRAGTDTQYF
TGTGCCAGCAGCCAAGATAGGGCGGGGACAGATACGCAGTATTTT
>TRBV27|-|-|13|TRBJ1-2
CASSLQANYGYTF
TGTGCCAGCAGTTTACAGGCTAACTATGGCTACACCTTC
>TRBV27|-|-|15|TRBJ1-6
CASSLGGMDHSPLHF
TGTGCCAGCAGTTTGGGAGGGATGGATCATTCACCCCTCCACTTT
>TRBV2|-|TRBD1|13|TRBJ2-1
CASSRDSHNEQFF
TGTGCCAGCAGTAGGGACAGCCACAATGAGCAGTTCTTC
>TRBV6-5|-|TRBD2|13|TRBJ2-2
CAGRATGTGELFF
TGTGCCGGGAGGGCAACGGGCACCGGGGAGCTGTTTTTT
>TRBV4-1|-|TRBD2|15|TRBJ2-7
CASSQDGKRGYEQYF
TGCGCCAGCAGCCAAGACGGGAAGCGGGGATACGAGCAGTACTTC
>TRBV28|once|TRBD1|12|TRBJ1-2
CAIDRANYGYTF
TGTGCCATCGACAGGGCCAACTATGGCTACACCTTC
>TRBV29-1|-|TRBD1|14|TRBJ2-5
CSAGGQGGFETQYF
TGCAGCGCCGGGGGACAGGGAGGATTCGAGACCCAGTACTTC
>TRBV29-1|-|TRBD2|13|TRBJ2-3
CSAGTSGTDTQYF
TGCAGCGCCGGGACTAGCGGCACAGATACGCAGTATTTT
>TRBV28|-|TRBD2|17|TRBJ2-1
CASSSNLGTSPSNEQFF
TGTGCCAGCAGTTCGAACCTTGGGACTAGTCCTTCCAATGAGCAGTTCTTC
>TRBV28|-|TRBD2|15|TRBJ2-5
CASSQLGGYQETQYF
TGTGCCAGCAGTCAACTGGGGGGGTACCAAGAGACCCAGTACTTC
>TRBV10-3|-|-|16|TRBJ1-5
CAISSSMGMGNQPQHF
TGTGCCATCAGTTCTTCAATGGGCATGGGCAATCAGCCCCAGCATTTT
>TRBV4-1|-|-|17|TRBJ1-2
CASSQRQEHILNYGYTF
TGCGCCAGCAGCCAACGGCAGGAACATATCCTTAACTATGGCTACACCTTC
>TRBV6-4|-|-|14|TRBJ1-1
CASSAVGGGTEAFF
TGTGCCAGCAGTGCTGTCGGGGGAGGGACTGAAGCTTTCTTT
>TRBV10-1|-|-|17|TRBJ2-7
CASSLHRPDSLRYEQYF
TGCGCCAGCAGTTTACACCGCCCTGACAGCCTCCGCTACGAGCAGTACTTC
>TRBV5-4|-|-|16|TRBJ1-2
CASSPDPIRRNYGYTF
TGTGCCAGCAGCCCAGACCCTATTAGGCGGAACTATGGCTACACCTTC